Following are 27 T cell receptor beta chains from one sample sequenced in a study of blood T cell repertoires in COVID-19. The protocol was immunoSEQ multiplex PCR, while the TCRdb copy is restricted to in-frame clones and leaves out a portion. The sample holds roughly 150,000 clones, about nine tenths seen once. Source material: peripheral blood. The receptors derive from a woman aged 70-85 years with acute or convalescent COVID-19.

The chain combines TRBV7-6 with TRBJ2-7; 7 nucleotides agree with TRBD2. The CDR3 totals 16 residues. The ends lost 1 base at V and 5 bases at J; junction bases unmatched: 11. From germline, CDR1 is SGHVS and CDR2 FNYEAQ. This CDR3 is CASSLEGGFRPHEQYF. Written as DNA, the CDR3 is TGTGCCAGCAGCTTAGAGGGAGGGTTCCGTCCCCACGAGCAGTACTTC.

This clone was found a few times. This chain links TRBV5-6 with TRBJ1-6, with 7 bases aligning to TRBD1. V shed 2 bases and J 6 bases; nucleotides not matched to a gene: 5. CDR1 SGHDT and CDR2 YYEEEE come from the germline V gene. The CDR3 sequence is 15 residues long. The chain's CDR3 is CASSFWSGGNSPLHF. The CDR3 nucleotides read TGTGCCAGCAGCTTCTGGTCAGGGGGTAATTCACCCCTCCACTTT.

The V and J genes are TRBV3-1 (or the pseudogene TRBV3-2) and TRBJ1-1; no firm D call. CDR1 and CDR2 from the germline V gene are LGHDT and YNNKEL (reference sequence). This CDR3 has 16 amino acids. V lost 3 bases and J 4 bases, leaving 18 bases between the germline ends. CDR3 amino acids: CASSHPLWDRGTEAFF. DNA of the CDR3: TGTGCCAGCAGCCATCCCCTTTGGGATCGGGGCACTGAAGCTTTCTTT.

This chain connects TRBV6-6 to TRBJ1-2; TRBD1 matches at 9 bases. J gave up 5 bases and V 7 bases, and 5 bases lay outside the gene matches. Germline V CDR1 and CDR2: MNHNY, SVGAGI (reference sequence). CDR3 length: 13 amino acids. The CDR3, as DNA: TGTGCCAGCACCCCGGGACAGGGTTATGGCTACACCTTC. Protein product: CASTPGQGYGYTF.

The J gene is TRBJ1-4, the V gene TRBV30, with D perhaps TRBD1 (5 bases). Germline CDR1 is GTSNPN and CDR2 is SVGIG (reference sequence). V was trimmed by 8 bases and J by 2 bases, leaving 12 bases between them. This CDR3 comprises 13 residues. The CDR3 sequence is CAGSGTTNEKLFF. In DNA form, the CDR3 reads TGTGCCGGCTCCGGGACTACTAATGAAAAACTGTTTTTT.

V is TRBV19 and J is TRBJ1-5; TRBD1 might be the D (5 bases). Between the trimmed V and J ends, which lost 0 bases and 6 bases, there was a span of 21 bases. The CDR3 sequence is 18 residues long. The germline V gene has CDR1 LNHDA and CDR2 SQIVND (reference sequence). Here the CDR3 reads CASSIDIPRLGGGQPQHF. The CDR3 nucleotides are TGTGCCAGTAGTATAGATATCCCCCGCCTTGGGGGAGGTCAGCCCCAGCATTTT.

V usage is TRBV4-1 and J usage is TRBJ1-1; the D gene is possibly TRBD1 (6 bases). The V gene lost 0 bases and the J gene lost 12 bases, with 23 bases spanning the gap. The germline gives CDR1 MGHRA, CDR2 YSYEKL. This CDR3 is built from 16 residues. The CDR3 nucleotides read TGCGCCAGCAGCCAAGAAGGGCAACGGACAGCGACAGTATCTTTCTTT. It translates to CASSQEGQRTATVSFF.

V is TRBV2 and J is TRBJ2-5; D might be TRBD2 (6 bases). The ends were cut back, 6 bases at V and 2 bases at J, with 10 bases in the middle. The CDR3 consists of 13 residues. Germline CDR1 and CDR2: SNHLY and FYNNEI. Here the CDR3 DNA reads TGTGCCAGCAGACGGGAGAGGCAAGAGACCCAGTACTTC. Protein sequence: CASRRERQETQYF.

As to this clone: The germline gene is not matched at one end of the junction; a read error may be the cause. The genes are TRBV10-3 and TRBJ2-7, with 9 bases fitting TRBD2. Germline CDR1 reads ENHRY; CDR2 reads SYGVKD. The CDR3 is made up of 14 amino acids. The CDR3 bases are TGTGCCATCAGGGTAGCGGGGGACCCCTACGAACAGTACTTC. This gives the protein CAIRVAGDPYEQYF.

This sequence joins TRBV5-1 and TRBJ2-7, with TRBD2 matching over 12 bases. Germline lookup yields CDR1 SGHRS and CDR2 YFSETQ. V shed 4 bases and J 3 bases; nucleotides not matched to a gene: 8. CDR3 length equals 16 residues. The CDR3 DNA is TGCGCCAGCAGCACTGGACTAGCGGGGTGGTACTACGAGCAGTACTTC. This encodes CASSTGLAGWYYEQYF.

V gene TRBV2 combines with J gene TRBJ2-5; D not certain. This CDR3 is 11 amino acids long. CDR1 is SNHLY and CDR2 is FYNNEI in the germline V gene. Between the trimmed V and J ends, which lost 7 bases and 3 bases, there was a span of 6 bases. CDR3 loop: CASNLEETQYF. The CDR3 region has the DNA TGTGCCAGCAACCTAGAAGAGACCCAGTACTTC.

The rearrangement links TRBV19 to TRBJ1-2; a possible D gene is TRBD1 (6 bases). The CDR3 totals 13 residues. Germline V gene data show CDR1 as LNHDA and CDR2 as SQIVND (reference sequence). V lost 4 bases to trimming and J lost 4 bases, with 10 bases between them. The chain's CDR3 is CASSTGTPYGYTF. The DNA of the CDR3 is TGTGCCAGTAGTACCGGGACACCCTATGGCTACACCTTC.

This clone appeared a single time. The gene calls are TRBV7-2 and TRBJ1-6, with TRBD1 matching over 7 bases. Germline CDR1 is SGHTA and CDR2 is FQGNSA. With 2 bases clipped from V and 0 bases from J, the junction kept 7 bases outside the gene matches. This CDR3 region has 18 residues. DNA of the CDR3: TGTGCCAGCAGCTTAATCGACAGGGCGAGCTCCTATAATTCACCCCTCCACTTT. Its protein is CASSLIDRASSYNSPLHF.

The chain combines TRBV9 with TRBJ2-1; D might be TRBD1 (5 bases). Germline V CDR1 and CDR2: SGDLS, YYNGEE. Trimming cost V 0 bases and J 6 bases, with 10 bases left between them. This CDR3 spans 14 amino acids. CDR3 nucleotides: TGTGCCAGCAGCGTAGTTTATGGGGCCAATGAGCAGTTCTTC. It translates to CASSVVYGANEQFF.

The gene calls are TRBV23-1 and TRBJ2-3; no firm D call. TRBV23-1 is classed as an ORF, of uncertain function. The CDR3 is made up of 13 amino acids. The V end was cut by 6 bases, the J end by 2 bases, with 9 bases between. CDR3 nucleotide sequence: TGCGCCAGCAGACTGTGGTTCACAGATACGCAGTATTTT. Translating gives CASRLWFTDTQYF.

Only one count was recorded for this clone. In DNA form, the CDR3 reads TGCGCCAGCAGCTACGGCGACAGAACCTACGAGCAGTACTTC. It yields the protein CASSYGDRTYEQYF. The V call is TRBV5-1, the J call TRBJ2-7; the D gene is possibly TRBD1 (5 bases). Trimming left V 3 bases short and J 2 bases short, with 12 bases between. The CDR3 has 14 amino acids. The V gene's germline CDR1 is SGHRS and CDR2 YFSETQ.

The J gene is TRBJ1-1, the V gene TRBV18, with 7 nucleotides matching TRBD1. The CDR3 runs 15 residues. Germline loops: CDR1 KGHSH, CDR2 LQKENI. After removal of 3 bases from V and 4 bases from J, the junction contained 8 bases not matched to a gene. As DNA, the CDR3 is TGTGCCAGCTCACCTTCCGACAGGGCGGGCACTGAAGCTTTCTTT. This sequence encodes CASSPSDRAGTEAFF. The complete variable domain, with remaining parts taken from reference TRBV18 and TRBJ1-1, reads NAGVMQNPRHLVRRRGQEARLRCSPMKGHSHVYWYRQLPEEGLKFMVYLQKENIIDESGMPKERFSAEFPKEGPSILRIQQVVRGDSAAYFCASSPSDRAGTEAFFGQGTRLTVV.

The CDR3 spells CASSPGMGTGGRAFF. The CDR3 nucleotides read TGTGCCAGTAGTCCTGGGATGGGGACAGGGGGTCGAGCTTTCTTT. The rearrangement joins TRBV19 to TRBJ1-1; 11 positions agree with TRBD1. In germline, CDR1 is LNHDA, CDR2 SQIVND (reference sequence). The CDR3 totals 15 residues. The J segment lost 10 bases and the V segment lost 5 bases, leaving 12 bases of the junction unmatched.

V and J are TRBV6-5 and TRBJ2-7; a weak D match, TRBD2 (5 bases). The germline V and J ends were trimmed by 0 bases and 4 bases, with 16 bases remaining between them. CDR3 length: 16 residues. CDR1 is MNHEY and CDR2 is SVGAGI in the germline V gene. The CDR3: CASSYSSGGPGYEQYF. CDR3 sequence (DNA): TGTGCCAGCAGTTACTCGAGCGGTGGACCGGGGTACGAGCAGTACTTC.

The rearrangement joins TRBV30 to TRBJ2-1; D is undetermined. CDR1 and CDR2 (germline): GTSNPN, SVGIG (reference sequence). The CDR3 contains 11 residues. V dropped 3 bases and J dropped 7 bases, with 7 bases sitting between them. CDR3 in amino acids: CAWRRRNEQFF. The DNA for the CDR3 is TGTGCCTGGAGGAGGCGGAATGAGCAGTTCTTC.

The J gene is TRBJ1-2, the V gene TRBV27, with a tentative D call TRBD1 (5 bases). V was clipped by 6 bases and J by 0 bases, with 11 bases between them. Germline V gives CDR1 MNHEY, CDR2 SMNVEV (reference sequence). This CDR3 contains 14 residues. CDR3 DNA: TGTGCCAGCAGAACGGCGGGACCTAACTATGGCTACACCTTC. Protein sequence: CASRTAGPNYGYTF.

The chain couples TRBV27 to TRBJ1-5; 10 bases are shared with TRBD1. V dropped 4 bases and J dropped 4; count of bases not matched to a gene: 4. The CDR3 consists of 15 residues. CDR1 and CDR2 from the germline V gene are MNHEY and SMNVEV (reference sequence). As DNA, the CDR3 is TGTGCCAGCAGTTCCCGGGACAGGGGTAATCAGCCCCAGCATTTT. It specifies CASSSRDRGNQPQHF.

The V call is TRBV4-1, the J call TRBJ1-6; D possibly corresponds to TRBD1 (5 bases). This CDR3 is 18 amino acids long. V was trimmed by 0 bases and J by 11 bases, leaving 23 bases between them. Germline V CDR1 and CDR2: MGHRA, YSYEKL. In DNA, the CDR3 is TGCGCCAGCAGCCAAGATCAGGTCCGGTTGCAGGGAATGACACCCCTCCACTTT. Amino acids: CASSQDQVRLQGMTPLHF.

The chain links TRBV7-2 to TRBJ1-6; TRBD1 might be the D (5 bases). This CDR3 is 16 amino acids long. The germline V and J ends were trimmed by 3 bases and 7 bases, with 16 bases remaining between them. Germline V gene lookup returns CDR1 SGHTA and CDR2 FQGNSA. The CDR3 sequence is CASSFTRQPRNSPLHF. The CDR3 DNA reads TGTGCCAGCAGCTTCACCCGACAGCCACGCAATTCACCCCTCCACTTT.

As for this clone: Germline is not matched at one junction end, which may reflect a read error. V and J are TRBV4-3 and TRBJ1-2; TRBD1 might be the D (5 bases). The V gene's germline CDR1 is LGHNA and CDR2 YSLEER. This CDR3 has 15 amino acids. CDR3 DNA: TGCGCCAGCAGCCAGACCCTTTCCGGGGACTATGACTACACCTTC. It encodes CASSQTLSGDYDYTF.

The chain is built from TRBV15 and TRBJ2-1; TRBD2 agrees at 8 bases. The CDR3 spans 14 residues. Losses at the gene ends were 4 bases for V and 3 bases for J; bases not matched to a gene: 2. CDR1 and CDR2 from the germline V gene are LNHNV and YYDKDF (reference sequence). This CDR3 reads CATSKSGSYNEQFF. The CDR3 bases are TGTGCCACCAGCAAAAGCGGGAGCTACAATGAGCAGTTCTTC.

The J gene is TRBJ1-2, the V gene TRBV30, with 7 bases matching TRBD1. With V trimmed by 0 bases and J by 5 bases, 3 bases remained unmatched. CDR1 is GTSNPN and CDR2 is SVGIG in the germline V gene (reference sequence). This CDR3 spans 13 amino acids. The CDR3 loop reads CAWSVGRGYGYTF. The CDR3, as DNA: TGTGCCTGGAGTGTAGGCAGGGGGTATGGCTACACCTTC.